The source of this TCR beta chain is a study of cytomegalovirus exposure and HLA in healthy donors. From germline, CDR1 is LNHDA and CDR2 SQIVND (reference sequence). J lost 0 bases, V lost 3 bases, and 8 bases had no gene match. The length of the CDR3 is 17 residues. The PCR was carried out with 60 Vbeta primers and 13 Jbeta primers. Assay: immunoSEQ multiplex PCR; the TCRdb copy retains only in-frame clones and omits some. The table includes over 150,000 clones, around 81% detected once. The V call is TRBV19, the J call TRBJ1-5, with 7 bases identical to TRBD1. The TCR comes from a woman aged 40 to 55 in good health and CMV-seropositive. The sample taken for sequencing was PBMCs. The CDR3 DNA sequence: TGTGCCAGTAGTATTCCGACAGGGTCGAATAGCAATCAGCCCCAGCATTTT. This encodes CASSIPTGSNSNQPQHF.